Each of the 15 T cell receptor beta chains below was sequenced from the same sample in a study of regulatory T cells. The PCR used 52 TRBV and 13 TRBJ primers. Some clones are missing from TCRdb's copy, which holds only in-frame ones; the method was immunoSEQ multiplex PCR. The repertoire holds roughly 32,000 clones, with approximately 91% as singletons. General study points: Hydrophobic residues at CDR3 positions 6 and 7 were enriched in conventional CD4+ T cells of CD3G-deficient patients.

For these TCRs, the target antigens are not known. Sequencing was done on a sample of conventional CD4+ T cells sorted from blood. The receptor set was obtained from a young adult with CD3G deficiency.

This clone was recorded only once. J is TRBJ2-2 and V is TRBV19, with D unclear. CDR3 size: 13 residues. Germline CDR1 is LNHDA and CDR2 is SQIVND (reference sequence). Trimming took 5 bases from V and 6 from J, leaving 10 bases between them. In DNA form, the CDR3 reads TGTGCCAGTAGTTCTAGTCGTGCCGGGGAGCTGTTTTTT. Amino acids: CASSSSRAGELFF.

The J gene is TRBJ1-1, the V gene TRBV6-6; 8 bases line up with TRBD1. The V gene end was trimmed by 6 bases and the J gene end by 4 bases; junction bases not matched to a gene: 7. This CDR3 is 14 amino acids long. Germline CDR1 MNHNY, CDR2 SVGAGI (reference sequence). The CDR3 DNA reads as TGTGCCAGCAGATCACAGGGGGTGAGCACTGAAGCTTTCTTT. Translating it yields CASRSQGVSTEAFF.

V usage is TRBV5-1 and J usage is TRBJ1-1; weak D call: TRBD1 (5 bases). Trimming took 0 bases from V and 5 from J, leaving 8 bases between them. Germline V gene data show CDR1 as SGHRS and CDR2 as YFSETQ. The CDR3 is 13 amino acids. For the CDR3, the DNA is TGCGCCAGCAGCTTGGGGGGGAGAACTGAAGCTTTCTTT. It codes for CASSLGGRTEAFF.

The rearrangement uses TRBV10-3 and TRBJ2-1, with D perhaps TRBD1 (5 bases). CDR3 size: 15 residues. In germline, CDR1 is ENHRY, CDR2 SYGVKD. With 0 bases removed from V and 5 bases from J, the gap between germline ends came to 11 bases. This chain's CDR3 is CAISESTGRHNEQFF. In DNA form, the CDR3 reads TGTGCCATCAGTGAGTCCACAGGTCGCCACAATGAGCAGTTCTTC.

CDR3 in DNA: TGTGCCAGCAGCCCAGGTGCAACTAATGAAAAACTGTTTTTT. Amino acids: CASSPGATNEKLFF. The rearrangement uses TRBV7-9 and TRBJ1-4; D is undetermined. V lost 5 bases, J lost 0 bases, and 7 bases lay in between. The germline gives CDR1 SEHNR, CDR2 FQNEAQ (reference sequence). This CDR3 region has 14 residues.

The V gene is TRBV18, the J gene TRBJ2-7; 8 bases fit TRBD1. J was trimmed by 5 bases and V by 3 bases; bases with no gene match: 3. Germline V gene sequence: CDR1 KGHSH, CDR2 LQKENI. This CDR3 is built from 13 residues. CDR3 amino acids: CASSPGQAHEQYF. The CDR3 bases are TGTGCCAGCTCACCGGGACAGGCTCACGAGCAGTACTTC.

The chain couples TRBV5-1 to TRBJ2-2; 12 bases are shared with TRBD2. Per germline, CDR1 SGHRS and CDR2 YFSETQ. Trimming at V came to 0 bases and at J to 6 bases, leaving 6 bases not matched to a gene. This CDR3 contains 17 residues. The CDR3 here is CASSLGMTSGSPGELFF. DNA for the CDR3: TGCGCCAGCAGCTTGGGGATGACTAGCGGGAGCCCCGGGGAGCTGTTTTTT.

In its sample, this clone was seen once. The chain employs TRBV23-1 and TRBJ1-4; the match to TRBD1 covers 7 bases. TRBV23-1 belongs to the ORF category, with a function that is uncertain. This CDR3 has 16 residues. V lost 3 bases and J lost 5; bases outside the gene matches: 9. CDR3 nucleotides: TGCGCCAGCAGTCATCAGACAGGGTCCAGGAATGAAAAACTGTTTTTT. Its translation: CASSHQTGSRNEKLFF.

This rearrangement joins TRBV19 to TRBJ2-5; D is perhaps TRBD1 or TRBD2 (5 bases each). CDR3 size: 14 residues. CDR1 and CDR2 from the germline V gene are LNHDA and SQIVND (reference sequence). Trimming removed 5 bases at V and 1 base at J, with 11 bases between. The CDR3 DNA sequence: TGTGCCAGTAGTGCCGGGACCGGCCAAGAGACCCAGTACTTC. This encodes CASSAGTGQETQYF.

The gene calls are TRBV18 and TRBJ2-2; D is perhaps TRBD1 (6 bases). The V gene lost 2 bases and the J gene lost 1 base, with 14 bases spanning the gap. Per the germline V gene, CDR1 is KGHSH and CDR2 is LQKENI. CDR3 size: 17 residues. CDR3 bases: TGTGCCAGCTCACCAAGGGCCACAGGGCTGAACACCGGGGAGCTGTTTTTT. It encodes CASSPRATGLNTGELFF. The full variable domain, its missing parts supplied by reference TRBV18 and TRBJ2-2, is NAGVMQNPRHLVRRRGQEARLRCSPMKGHSHVYWYRQLPEEGLKFMVYLQKENIIDESGMPKERFSAEFPKEGPSILRIQQVVRGDSAAYFCASSPRATGLNTGELFFGEGSRLTVL.

This clone came up once. The chain uses TRBV5-1 and TRBJ2-7; D remains ambiguous. Trimming stripped 0 bases from V and 5 bases from J, with 9 bases between. In germline, CDR1 is SGHRS, CDR2 YFSETQ. This CDR3 comprises 13 residues. DNA of the CDR3: TGCGCCAGCAGCTTGGCCTTGTTCCACGAGCAGTACTTC. Protein: CASSLALFHEQYF.

This chain uses TRBV28 with TRBJ1-5; weak D call: TRBD1 (6 bases). From germline, CDR1 is MDHEN and CDR2 SYDVKM. Between the trimmed V and J ends, which lost 2 bases and 0 bases, there was a span of 11 bases. The length of the CDR3 is 16 residues. Here the CDR3 DNA reads TGTGCCAGCAGTTTAATGACAGGCAATAGCAATCAGCCCCAGCATTTT. Its protein product is CASSLMTGNSNQPQHF.

In this sample, this clone turned up a few times. This chain joins TRBV6-1 and TRBJ2-7; 7 bases are shared with TRBD2. This CDR3 has 13 amino acids. From germline, CDR1 is MNHNS and CDR2 SASEGT. Trimming cost V 6 bases and J 3 bases; bases outside gene matches: 5. The CDR3 is CASSPGLNYEQYF. The CDR3 bases are TGTGCCAGCAGCCCGGGACTAAACTACGAGCAGTACTTC.

J is TRBJ2-7 and V is TRBV27; D gene uncertain. Germline V CDR1 and CDR2: MNHEY, SMNVEV (reference sequence). Trimming took 5 bases from V and 2 from J, leaving 13 bases between them. The CDR3 is 14 residues long. As DNA, the CDR3 is TGTGCCAGCAGTACCATGGACGACACCTACGAGCAGTACTTC. Translated: CASSTMDDTYEQYF.

The chain couples TRBV6-1 to TRBJ2-7; a possible D gene is TRBD1 (5 bases). This CDR3 is 13 amino acids long. Germline CDR1 is MNHNS and CDR2 is SASEGT. V was shortened by 2 bases and J by 3 bases, with 8 bases between the two germline ends. In DNA form, the CDR3 reads TGTGCCAGCAGTGAACGGCAGGGCTACGAGCAGTACTTC. Translating it yields CASSERQGYEQYF.